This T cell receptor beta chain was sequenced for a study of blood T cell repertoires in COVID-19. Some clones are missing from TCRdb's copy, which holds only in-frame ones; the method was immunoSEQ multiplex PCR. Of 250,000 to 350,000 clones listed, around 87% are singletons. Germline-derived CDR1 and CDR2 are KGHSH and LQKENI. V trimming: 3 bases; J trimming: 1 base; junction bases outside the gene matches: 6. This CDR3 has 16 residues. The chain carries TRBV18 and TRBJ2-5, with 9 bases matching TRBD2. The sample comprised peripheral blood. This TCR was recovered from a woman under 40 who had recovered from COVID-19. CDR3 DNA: TGTGCCAGCTCACCCGCCGGGACTAGCAGCCAAGAGACCCAGTACTTC. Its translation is CASSPAGTSSQETQYF.